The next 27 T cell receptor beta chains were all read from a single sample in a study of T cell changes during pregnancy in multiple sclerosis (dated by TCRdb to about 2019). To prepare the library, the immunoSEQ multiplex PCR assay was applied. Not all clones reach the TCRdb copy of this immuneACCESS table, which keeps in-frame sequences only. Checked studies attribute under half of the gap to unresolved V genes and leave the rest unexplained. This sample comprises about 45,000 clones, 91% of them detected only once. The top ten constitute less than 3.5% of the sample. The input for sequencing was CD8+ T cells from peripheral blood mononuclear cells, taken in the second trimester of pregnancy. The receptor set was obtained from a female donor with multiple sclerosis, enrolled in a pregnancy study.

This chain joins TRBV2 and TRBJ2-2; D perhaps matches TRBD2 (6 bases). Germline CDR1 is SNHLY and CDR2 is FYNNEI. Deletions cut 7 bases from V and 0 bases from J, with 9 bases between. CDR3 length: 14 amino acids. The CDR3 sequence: CASKGTSNTGELFF. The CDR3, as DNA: TGTGCCAGCAAAGGGACTTCGAACACCGGGGAGCTGTTTTTT.

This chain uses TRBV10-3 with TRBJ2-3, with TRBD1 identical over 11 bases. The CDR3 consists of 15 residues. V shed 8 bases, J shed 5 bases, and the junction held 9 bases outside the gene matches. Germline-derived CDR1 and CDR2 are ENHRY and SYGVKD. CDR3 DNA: TGTGCCATCGGACAGGGGGCGTCTTCGGTAGATACGCAGTATTTT. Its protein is CAIGQGASSVDTQYF.

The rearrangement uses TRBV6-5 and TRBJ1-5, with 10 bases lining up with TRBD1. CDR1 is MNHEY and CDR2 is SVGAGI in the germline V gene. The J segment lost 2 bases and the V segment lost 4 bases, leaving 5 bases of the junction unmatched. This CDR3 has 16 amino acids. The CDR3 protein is CASSSRQGAGNQPQHF. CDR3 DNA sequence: TGTGCCAGCAGTTCCAGACAGGGGGCGGGCAATCAGCCCCAGCATTTT.

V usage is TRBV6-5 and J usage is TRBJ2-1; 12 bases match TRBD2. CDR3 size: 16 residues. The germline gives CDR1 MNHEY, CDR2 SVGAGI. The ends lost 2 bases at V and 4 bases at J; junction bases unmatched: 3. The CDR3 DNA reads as TGTGCCAGCAGTTACCCACTAGCGGGGGGTTACAATGAGCAGTTCTTC. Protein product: CASSYPLAGGYNEQFF.

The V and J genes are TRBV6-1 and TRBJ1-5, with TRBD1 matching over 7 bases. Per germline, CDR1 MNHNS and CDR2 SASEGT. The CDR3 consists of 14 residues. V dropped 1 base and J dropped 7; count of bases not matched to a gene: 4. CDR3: CASSEGTGGQPQHF. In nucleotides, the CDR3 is TGTGCCAGCAGTGAAGGGACAGGAGGGCAGCCCCAGCATTTT.

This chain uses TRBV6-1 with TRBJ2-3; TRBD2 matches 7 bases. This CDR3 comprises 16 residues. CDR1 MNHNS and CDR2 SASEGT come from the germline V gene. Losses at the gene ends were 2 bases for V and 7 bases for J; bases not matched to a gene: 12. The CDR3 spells CASSEPSERGIYTQYF. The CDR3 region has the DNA TGTGCCAGCAGTGAACCTAGTGAGCGGGGTATTTATACGCAGTATTTT.

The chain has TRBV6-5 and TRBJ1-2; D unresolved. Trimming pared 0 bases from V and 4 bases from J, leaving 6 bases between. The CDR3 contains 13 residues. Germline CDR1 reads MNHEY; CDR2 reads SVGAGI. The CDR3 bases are TGTGCCAGCAGTTACTCGGCCAGCTATGGCTACACCTTC. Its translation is CASSYSASYGYTF.

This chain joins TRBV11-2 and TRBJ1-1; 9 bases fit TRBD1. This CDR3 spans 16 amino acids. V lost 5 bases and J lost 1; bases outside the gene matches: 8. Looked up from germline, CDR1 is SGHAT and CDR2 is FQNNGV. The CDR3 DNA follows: TGTGCCAGCAGCACCTGGGACAGGGAAAAGAACACTGAAGCTTTCTTT. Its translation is CASSTWDREKNTEAFF.

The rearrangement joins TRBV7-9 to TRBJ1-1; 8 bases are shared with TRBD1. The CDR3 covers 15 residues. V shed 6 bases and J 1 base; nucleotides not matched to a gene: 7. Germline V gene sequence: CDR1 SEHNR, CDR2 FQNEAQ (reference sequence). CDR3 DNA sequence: TGTGCCAGCAGAGGCACCGGGACAGGGAACACTGAAGCTTTCTTT. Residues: CASRGTGTGNTEAFF.

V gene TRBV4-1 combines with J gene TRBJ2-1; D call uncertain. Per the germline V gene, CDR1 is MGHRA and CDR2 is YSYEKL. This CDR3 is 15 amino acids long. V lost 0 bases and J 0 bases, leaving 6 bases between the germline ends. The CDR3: CASSQDGSSYNEQFF. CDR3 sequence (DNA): TGCGCCAGCAGCCAAGACGGTAGCTCCTACAATGAGCAGTTCTTC.

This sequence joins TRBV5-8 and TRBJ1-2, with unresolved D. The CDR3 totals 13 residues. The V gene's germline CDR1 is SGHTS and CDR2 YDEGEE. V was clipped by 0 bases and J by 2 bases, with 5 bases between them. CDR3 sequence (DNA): TGTGCCAGCAGCTTGGGAGGGAACTATGGCTACACCTTC. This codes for CASSLGGNYGYTF.

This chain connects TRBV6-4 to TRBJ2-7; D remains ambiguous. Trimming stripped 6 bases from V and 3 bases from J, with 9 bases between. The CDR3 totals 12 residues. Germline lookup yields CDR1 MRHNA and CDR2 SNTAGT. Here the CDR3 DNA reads TGTGCCAGCAGGGCACAAGACTACGAGCAGTACTTC. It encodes CASRAQDYEQYF.

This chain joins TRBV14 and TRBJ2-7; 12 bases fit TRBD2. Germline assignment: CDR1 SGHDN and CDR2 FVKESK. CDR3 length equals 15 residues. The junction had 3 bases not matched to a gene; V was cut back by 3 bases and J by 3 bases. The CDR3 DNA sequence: TGTGCCAGCAGCCATGGACTAGCGGGGATCTACGAGCAGTACTTC. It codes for CASSHGLAGIYEQYF.

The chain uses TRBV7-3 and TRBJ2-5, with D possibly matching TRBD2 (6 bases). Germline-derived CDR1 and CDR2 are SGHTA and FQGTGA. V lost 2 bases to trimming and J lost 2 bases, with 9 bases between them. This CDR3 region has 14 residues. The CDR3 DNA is TGTGCCAGCAGCTTACAGGGAGGACAAGAGACCCAGTACTTC. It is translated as CASSLQGGQETQYF.

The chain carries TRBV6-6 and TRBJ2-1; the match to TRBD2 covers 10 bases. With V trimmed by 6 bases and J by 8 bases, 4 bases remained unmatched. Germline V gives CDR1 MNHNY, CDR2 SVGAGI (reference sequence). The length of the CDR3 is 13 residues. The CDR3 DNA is TGTGCCAGCAGCAGCGGGGGGGCAGATGAGCAGTTCTTC. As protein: CASSSGGADEQFF.

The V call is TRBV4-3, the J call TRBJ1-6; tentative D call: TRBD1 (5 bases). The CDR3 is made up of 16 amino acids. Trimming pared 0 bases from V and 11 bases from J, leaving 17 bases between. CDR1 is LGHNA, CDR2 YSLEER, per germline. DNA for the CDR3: TGCGCCAGCAGCCAAGATCTGATGGGGGGAACGGCACCCCTCCACTTT. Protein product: CASSQDLMGGTAPLHF.

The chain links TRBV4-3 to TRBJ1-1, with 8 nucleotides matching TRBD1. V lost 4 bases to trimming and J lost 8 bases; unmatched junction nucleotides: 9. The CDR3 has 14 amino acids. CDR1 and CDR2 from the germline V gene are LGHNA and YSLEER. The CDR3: CASSRSRGQGEAFF. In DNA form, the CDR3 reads TGCGCCAGCAGCCGTTCCAGGGGGCAGGGCGAAGCTTTCTTT.

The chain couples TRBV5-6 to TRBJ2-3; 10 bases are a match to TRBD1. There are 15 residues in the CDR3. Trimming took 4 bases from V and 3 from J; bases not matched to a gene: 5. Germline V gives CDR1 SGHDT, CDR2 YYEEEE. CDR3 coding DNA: TGTGCCAGCAGCACCGGGACAGGGGTAACAGATACGCAGTATTTT. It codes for CASSTGTGVTDTQYF.

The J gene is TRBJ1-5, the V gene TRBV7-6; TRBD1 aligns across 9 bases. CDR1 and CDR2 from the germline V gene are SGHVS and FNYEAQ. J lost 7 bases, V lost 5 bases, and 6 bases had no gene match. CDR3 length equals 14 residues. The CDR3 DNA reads TGTGCCAGCAGCCCCCGGACAGGGGACCAGCCCCAGCATTTT. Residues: CASSPRTGDQPQHF.

CDR3 bases: TGTGCCAGCAGCCCACCTGAAGGGGCCGTGGACACCTTC. Amino acid sequence: CASSPPEGAVDTF. This chain links TRBV11-2 with TRBJ1-2, with D possibly being TRBD1 (5 bases). Trimming removed 5 bases at V and 12 bases at J, with 19 bases between. CDR3 size: 13 residues. CDR1 and CDR2 (germline): SGHAT, FQNNGV.

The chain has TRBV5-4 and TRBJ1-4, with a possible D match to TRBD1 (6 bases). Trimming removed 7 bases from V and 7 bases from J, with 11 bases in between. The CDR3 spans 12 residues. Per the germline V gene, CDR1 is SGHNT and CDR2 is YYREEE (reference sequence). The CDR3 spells CASGQSGEKLFF. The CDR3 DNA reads TGTGCCAGCGGACAGTCGGGTGAAAAACTGTTTTTT.

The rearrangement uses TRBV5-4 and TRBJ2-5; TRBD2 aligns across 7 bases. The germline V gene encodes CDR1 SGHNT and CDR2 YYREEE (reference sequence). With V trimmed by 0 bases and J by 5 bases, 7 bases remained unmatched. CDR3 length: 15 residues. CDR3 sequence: CASSLETGEGETQYF. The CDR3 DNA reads TGTGCCAGCAGCTTGGAGACGGGGGAGGGGGAGACCCAGTACTTC. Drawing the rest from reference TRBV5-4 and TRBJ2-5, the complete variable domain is ETGVTQSPTHLIKTRGQQVTLRCSSQSGHNTVSWYQQALGQGPQFIFQYYREEENGRGNFPPRFSGLQFPNYSSELNVNALELDDSALYLCASSLETGEGETQYFGPGTRLLVL.

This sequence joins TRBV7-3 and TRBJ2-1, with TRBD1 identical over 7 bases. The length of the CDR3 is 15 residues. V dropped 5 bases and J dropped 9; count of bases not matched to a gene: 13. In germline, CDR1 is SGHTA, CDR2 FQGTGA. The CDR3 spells CASSQGQATVGEQFF. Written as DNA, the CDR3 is TGTGCCAGCAGCCAAGGACAGGCGACTGTGGGTGAGCAGTTCTTC.

CDR3 in DNA: TGTGCCAGCAGCGTCACCGGCACCGGGGAGCTGTTTTTT. It specifies CASSVTGTGELFF. V gene TRBV9 combines with J gene TRBJ2-2, with no clear D. The CDR3 runs 13 residues. The V end lost 2 bases, the J end lost 4 bases, and 6 bases lay between the germline ends. CDR1 and CDR2 (germline): SGDLS, YYNGEE.

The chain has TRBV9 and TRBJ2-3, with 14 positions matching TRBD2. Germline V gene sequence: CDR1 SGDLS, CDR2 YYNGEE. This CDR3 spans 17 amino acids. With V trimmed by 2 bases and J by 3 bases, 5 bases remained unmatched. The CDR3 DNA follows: TGTGCCAGCAGCGTTAGACTAGCGGGGGGGCCGACAGATACGCAGTATTTT. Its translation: CASSVRLAGGPTDTQYF.

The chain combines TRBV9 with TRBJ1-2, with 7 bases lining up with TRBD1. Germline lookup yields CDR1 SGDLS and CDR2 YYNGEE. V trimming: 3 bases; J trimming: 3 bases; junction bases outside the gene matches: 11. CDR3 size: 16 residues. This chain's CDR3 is CASSAPSTGTDYGYTF. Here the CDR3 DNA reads TGTGCCAGCAGCGCGCCCTCCACCGGGACAGACTATGGCTACACCTTC.

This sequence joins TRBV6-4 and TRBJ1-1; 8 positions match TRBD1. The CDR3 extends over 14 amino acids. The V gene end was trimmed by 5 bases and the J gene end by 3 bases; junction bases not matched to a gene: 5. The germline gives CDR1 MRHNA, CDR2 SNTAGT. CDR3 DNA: TGTGCCAGCAGTCCAGGGGGCACTTACACTGAAGCTTTCTTT. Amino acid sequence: CASSPGGTYTEAFF.